This T cell receptor beta chain was profiled in a study of tumor-infiltrating lymphocytes in primary liver carcinoma. Study information: Each of the growths was stage T1-T3 N0M0, extending about 4.2 to 10 cm across.

Joint extraction of RNA and DNA used roughly 20-33 mg of bulk tissue that was unsorted. Surgical resection was used to treat these primary liver carcinoma patients. CDR3 size: 12 residues. Germline V gives CDR1 SQVTM, CDR2 ANQGSEA. The germline V and J ends were trimmed by 5 bases and 7 bases, with 14 bases remaining between them. A primer in the constant region served to generate TCR beta cDNA from 450 to 650 ng of total RNA. Three-round nested multiplex PCR performed with slightly modified ARM-PCR produced the TCR beta libraries. In the first two PCR rounds, TRBV1-TRBV30 forward primers were paired with a C-beta reverse primer, and each round lasted approximately 10 cycles. TCRdb re-derived calls from the multiplex PCR reads in MiXCR, one entry per CDR3 protein. Among about 44,000 distinct CDR3 sequences listed, about 75% were seen once.

The chain couples TRBV29-1 to TRBJ1-1; D ambiguous. The sample taken for sequencing was tumor-adjacent normal liver tissue. This receptor was identified in a woman in her twenties or thirties with primary liver carcinoma and hepatitis B virus infection. The CDR3 loop reads CSVTRWSSEAFF. The CDR3 nucleotides are TGCAGCGTTACACGCTGGAGCAGTGAAGCTTTCTTT.